The 10 T cell receptor beta chains below were found in one sample sequenced in a study of cytomegalovirus exposure and HLA in healthy donors. TCRdb's table, derived via immunoSEQ multiplex PCR, lists solely in-frame clones and lacks some. The sample yields nearly 200,000 clones, 84% seen once. The sequencing sample was made of PBMCs. These TCRs come from a woman aged 25 to 39 in good health and CMV-seropositive.

The chain recombines TRBV5-6 with TRBJ2-1; possibly TRBD2 for D (6 bases). In germline, CDR1 is SGHDT, CDR2 YYEEEE. The CDR3 loop spans 15 amino acids. Trimming left V 1 base short and J 4 bases short, with 12 bases between. CDR3 bases: TGTGCCAGCAGCTTGACTCGGGAGCCTTACAATGAGCAGTTCTTC. Encoded protein: CASSLTREPYNEQFF. The full variable domain, rest sourced from reference TRBV5-6 and TRBJ2-1, is DAGVTQSPTHLIKTRGQQVTLRCSPKSGHDTVSWYQQALGQGPQFIFQYYEEEERQRGNFPDRFSGHQFPNYSSELNVNALLLGDSALYLCASSLTREPYNEQFFGPGTRLTVL.

This clone was observed a single time. The chain has TRBV12-5 and TRBJ2-5, with TRBD1 matching over 9 bases. The J segment lost 4 bases and the V segment lost 7 bases, leaving 16 bases of the junction unmatched. The CDR3 is 17 residues long. CDR1 and CDR2 (germline): LGHNT, FRNRAP. The CDR3 region is CASASGQGKVGIETQYF. Here the CDR3 DNA reads TGTGCTAGTGCCTCGGGACAGGGCAAGGTTGGGATAGAGACCCAGTACTTC.

Only a few counts were recorded for this clone. This chain uses TRBV6-1 with TRBJ1-1; D remains ambiguous. CDR3 size: 13 residues. Germline CDR1 reads MNHNS; CDR2 reads SASEGT. V gave up 1 base and J gave up 11 bases, with 14 bases separating them. CDR3 sequence: CASSEGYSPWAFF. The CDR3 nucleotides are TGTGCCAGCAGTGAAGGGTACAGCCCTTGGGCTTTCTTT.

V is TRBV29-1 and J is TRBJ2-3; maybe TRBD2 (6 bases). V was clipped by 7 bases and J by 6 bases, with 17 bases between them. The length of the CDR3 is 13 residues. Germline CDR1 reads SQVTM; CDR2 reads ANQGSEA. CDR3 region: CSALGGGVDTQYF. The CDR3 DNA follows: TGCAGCGCCCTCGGGGGAGGCGTGGATACGCAGTATTTT.

The V gene is TRBV7-9, the J gene TRBJ2-1; D may be TRBD2 (5 bases). This CDR3 has 14 residues. CDR1 and CDR2 (germline): SEHNR, FQNEAQ (reference sequence). The V gene lost 8 bases and the J gene lost 5 bases, with 16 bases spanning the gap. The DNA for the CDR3 is TGTGCCAGCGAAGTCCTAGAGGGAGACAATGAGCAGTTCTTC. This encodes CASEVLEGDNEQFF. Filled out from reference TRBV7-9 and TRBJ2-1, the complete variable domain reads DTGVSQNPRHKITKRGQNVTFRCDPISEHNRLYWYRQTLGQGPEFLTYFQNEAQLEKSRLLSDRFSAERPKGSFSTLEIQRTEQGDSAMYLCASEVLEGDNEQFFGPGTRLTVL.

This chain uses TRBV5-6 with TRBJ1-2; D perhaps matches TRBD1 (5 bases). The V and J ends lost 4 bases and 6 bases respectively, with 16 bases between them. This CDR3 has 14 amino acids. The germline CDR1 and CDR2 sequences are SGHDT and YYEEEE. The CDR3 DNA follows: TGTGCCAGCAGCGGAGATTGGGGCGCAAATGGCTACACCTTC. This sequence encodes CASSGDWGANGYTF.

A note on this clone: One end of the junction is discordant with germline, which a read error may explain. The chain couples TRBV7-7 to TRBJ2-1; weak D call: TRBD1 (6 bases). The CDR3 has 14 amino acids. Germline V gene sequence: CDR1 SSHAT, CDR2 FNYEAQ (reference sequence). The CDR3 DNA reads TGTGCTAGCAGCCCGTGGGACAAGAGCAATGAGCAGTTCTTC. Encoded protein: CASSPWDKSNEQFF.

This chain joins TRBV6-5 and TRBJ1-2; 8 positions match TRBD1. V shed 0 bases, J shed 7 bases, and the junction held 7 bases outside the gene matches. This CDR3 has 15 amino acids. Germline V CDR1 and CDR2: MNHEY, SVGAGI. The CDR3 loop is CASSYSGQGTGGYTF. The CDR3 coding sequence is TGTGCCAGCAGTTACTCTGGACAGGGTACCGGTGGCTACACCTTC.

This sequence joins TRBV5-6 and TRBJ2-7; weak D call: TRBD1 (6 bases). The V gene's germline CDR1 is SGHDT and CDR2 YYEEEE. The CDR3 covers 12 residues. Trimming took 0 bases from V and 5 from J, leaving 6 bases between them. CDR3 nucleotides: TGTGCCAGCAGCTTGGCAGGGGACGAGCAGTACTTC. Its protein is CASSLAGDEQYF.

The rearrangement joins TRBV27 to TRBJ2-3; 10 nucleotides match TRBD1. The CDR3 spans 14 residues. J gave up 5 bases and V 3 bases, and 2 bases lay outside the gene matches. In germline, CDR1 is MNHEY, CDR2 SMNVEV (reference sequence). CDR3 region: CASSLGQGKDTQYF. For the CDR3, the DNA is TGTGCCAGCAGTTTGGGACAGGGGAAAGATACGCAGTATTTT.